This T cell receptor beta chain was identified during a study of T cells after yellow fever vaccination. Study information: In the case of low-cell-number fractions, SMART-Seq v4 Ultra Low Input was used for preparation. Points from the study as a whole: In FACS-sorted repertoires, abundant clonotypes from the bulk population could appear as contaminants. Subsequent booster samples again held most clones from primary vaccination (nearly 98% CD4, just under 90% CD8).

The CDR3 length is 14 residues. Trimming took 2 bases from V and 3 from J, leaving 8 bases between them. The germline gives CDR1 SGHAT, CDR2 FQNNGV. This clonotype was counted a few times. Its antigen is unidentified. 5'RACE template switching produced TCR cDNA carrying a universal primer site and UMIs. MiXCR, run by TCRdb on the 5' RACE reads, gives a single entry per CDR3 protein. The sample carries about 330,000 distinct CDR3 sequences, 4.1% recorded once. The sample consisted of PBMCs, taken 5 days after the yellow fever booster vaccination. The rearrangement links TRBV11-2 to TRBJ1-3; D is unclear. This TCR derives from a man younger than 30 who received the YFV17D yellow fever vaccine. CDR3 DNA: TGTGCCAGCAGCTTATTAGCGGGTGGAAACACCATATATTTT. This encodes CASSLLAGGNTIYF.